These 14 T cell receptor beta chains originate from one sample sequenced in a study of blood T cell repertoires in COVID-19. Libraries were prepared by immunoSEQ multiplex PCR; TCRdb keeps only in-frame clonotypes and omits some of them. The table has around 260,000 clones, more than 85% seen once. The sample taken for sequencing was peripheral blood. The origin of the receptors is a woman aged 60-75 years with COVID-19, enrolled during active disease.

The chain couples TRBV7-9 to TRBJ2-2; D is perhaps TRBD1 (5 bases). This CDR3 spans 17 amino acids. Trimming removed 1 base at V and 0 bases at J, with 12 bases between. Looked up from germline, CDR1 is SEHNR and CDR2 is FQNEAQ (reference sequence). The DNA for the CDR3 is TGTGCCAGCAGCTTAGTTTTTCAGGGTACGAACACCGGGGAGCTGTTTTTT. This sequence encodes CASSLVFQGTNTGELFF.

The sample holds one count of this clone. V gene TRBV19 combines with J gene TRBJ1-1; 11 nucleotides match TRBD1. With 2 bases clipped from V and 2 bases from J, the junction kept 7 bases outside the gene matches. The germline CDR1 and CDR2 sequences are LNHDA and SQIVND (reference sequence). This CDR3 contains 17 residues. The CDR3 nucleotides are TGTGCCAGTAGTATATATGGGACAGGGGGAGCCAACACTGAAGCTTTCTTT. It encodes CASSIYGTGGANTEAFF.

The chain couples TRBV6-2 or TRBV6-3 to TRBJ2-3; maybe TRBD2 (5 bases). Germline CDR1 reads MNHEY; CDR2 reads SVGEGT. The CDR3 sequence is 12 residues long. The V and J ends lost 6 bases and 4 bases respectively, with 8 bases between them. The CDR3 spells CASSSGADTQYF. The CDR3 region has the DNA TGTGCCAGCAGCTCCGGGGCAGATACGCAGTATTTT.

V gene TRBV5-5 combines with J gene TRBJ1-3; 8 bases line up with TRBD1. The V and J ends lost 3 bases and 9 bases, in that order; junction bases with no gene match: 11. The CDR3 spans 15 residues. Germline lookup yields CDR1 SGHKS and CDR2 YYEKEE (reference sequence). CDR3 residues: CASSSVRTGLGTIYF. In DNA, the CDR3 is TGTGCCAGCAGCTCCGTCCGGACAGGGCTTGGCACCATATATTTT.

The chain recombines TRBV5-4 with TRBJ2-5; TRBD2 might be the D (6 bases). The germline V gene has CDR1 SGHNT and CDR2 YYREEE (reference sequence). The CDR3 totals 13 residues. V was clipped by 0 bases and J by 4 bases, with 7 bases between them. CDR3 protein: CASSLVGGETQYF. The CDR3 DNA follows: TGTGCCAGCAGCTTGGTGGGGGGAGAGACCCAGTACTTC.

V gene TRBV7-8 combines with J gene TRBJ1-1, with TRBD1 matching 7 bases. Trimming cost V 3 bases and J 1 base; bases outside gene matches: 8. Germline CDR1 SGHVS, CDR2 FQNEAQ. The CDR3 contains 16 residues. The CDR3 here is CASSFRPGQRNTEAFF. The CDR3 nucleotides read TGTGCCAGCAGCTTTAGGCCGGGACAGCGGAACACTGAAGCTTTCTTT.

The V and J genes are TRBV5-1 and TRBJ1-2; 8 nucleotides agree with TRBD1. The CDR3 length is 14 residues. The V segment lost 2 bases and the J segment 5 bases; nucleotides outside the gene matches: 5. Per the germline V gene, CDR1 is SGHRS and CDR2 is YFSETQ. DNA of the CDR3: TGCGCCAGCAGCTTTTTACAGGGGGAGTATGGCTACACCTTC. Its translation: CASSFLQGEYGYTF.

V and J are TRBV9 and TRBJ1-1; 9 nucleotides agree with TRBD1. The germline gives CDR1 SGDLS, CDR2 YYNGEE. Trimming cost V 4 bases and J 5 bases; bases outside gene matches: 6. The CDR3 totals 14 residues. The CDR3 here is CASSLYGTGTEAFF. CDR3 bases: TGTGCCAGCAGCCTATACGGGACAGGGACTGAAGCTTTCTTT. The full variable domain, with the rest looked up from reference TRBV9 and TRBJ1-1, is DSGVTQTPKHLITATGQRVTLRCSPRSGDLSVYWYQQSLDQGLQFLIQYYNGEERAKGNILERFSAQQFPDLHSELNLSSLELGDSALYFCASSLYGTGTEAFFGQGTRLTVV.

The chain carries TRBV9 and TRBJ2-2, with 16 nucleotides matching TRBD2. The CDR3 contains 16 residues. Trimming cost V 4 bases and J 5 bases; bases outside gene matches: 2. In germline, CDR1 is SGDLS, CDR2 YYNGEE. The CDR3 is CASSLGLAGGTGELFF. CDR3 DNA: TGTGCCAGCAGCTTGGGACTAGCGGGAGGGACCGGGGAGCTGTTTTTT.

This clone was seen only a few times. This chain links TRBV5-4 with TRBJ2-2; the D gene is possibly TRBD2 (5 bases). The germline CDR1 and CDR2 sequences are SGHNT and YYREEE (reference sequence). V was pared by 0 bases and J by 3 bases, with 9 bases between. The CDR3 has 15 residues. The CDR3 here is CASSLGTSYTGELFF. CDR3 nucleotides: TGTGCCAGCAGCTTGGGCACTAGTTACACCGGGGAGCTGTTTTTT.

The gene calls are TRBV19 and TRBJ2-7; 7 nucleotides agree with TRBD1. V dropped 5 bases and J dropped 4; count of bases not matched to a gene: 8. Per the germline V gene, CDR1 is LNHDA and CDR2 is SQIVND (reference sequence). This CDR3 is 14 amino acids long. The CDR3 reads CASSPSGQLYEQYF. CDR3 nucleotide sequence: TGTGCCAGTAGTCCCTCGGGACAGCTATACGAGCAGTACTTC.

This clone was observed once. This chain uses TRBV6-6 with TRBJ1-5; D possibly corresponds to TRBD1 (6 bases). With 6 bases removed from V and 6 bases from J, the gap between germline ends came to 12 bases. Germline V gene data show CDR1 as MNHNY and CDR2 as SVGAGI (reference sequence). This CDR3 has 13 amino acids. The CDR3 DNA reads TGTGCCAGCAGACAGGGACCAGGTCAGCCCCAGCATTTT. As protein: CASRQGPGQPQHF.

The chain has TRBV7-2 and TRBJ2-6, with 11 nucleotides matching TRBD2. This CDR3 is built from 18 residues. Germline CDR1 is SGHTA and CDR2 is FQGNSA. V dropped 1 base and J dropped 3; count of bases not matched to a gene: 5. This CDR3 reads CASSLVGSGRGGANVLTF. The CDR3 DNA reads as TGTGCCAGCAGCTTAGTCGGTAGCGGGAGGGGTGGGGCCAACGTCCTGACTTTC. The full variable domain, in which reference TRBV7-2 and TRBJ2-6 provide the parts outside the CDR3, is GAGVSQSPSNKVTEKGKDVELRCDPISGHTALYWYRQSLGQGLEFLIYFQGNSAPDKSGLPSDRFSAERTGGSVSTLTIQRTQQEDSAVYLCASSLVGSGRGGANVLTFGAGSRLTVL.

The chain combines TRBV6-6 with TRBJ1-2; possibly TRBD1 for D (5 bases). Trimming removed 6 bases from V and 2 bases from J, with 16 bases in between. The CDR3 has 15 amino acids. Germline V gene lookup returns CDR1 MNHNY and CDR2 SVGAGI (reference sequence). CDR3 region: CASRNFATENYGYTF. Written as DNA, the CDR3 is TGTGCCAGCAGGAACTTCGCGACAGAAAACTATGGCTACACCTTC.